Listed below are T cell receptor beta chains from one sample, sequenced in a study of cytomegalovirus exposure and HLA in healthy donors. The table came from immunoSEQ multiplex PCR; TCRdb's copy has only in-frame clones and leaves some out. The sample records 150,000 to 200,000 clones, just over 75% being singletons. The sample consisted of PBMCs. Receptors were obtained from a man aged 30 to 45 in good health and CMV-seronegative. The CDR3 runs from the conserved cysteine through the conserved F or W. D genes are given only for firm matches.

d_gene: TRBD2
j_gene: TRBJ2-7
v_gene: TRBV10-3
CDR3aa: CAISESSGVFYEQYF

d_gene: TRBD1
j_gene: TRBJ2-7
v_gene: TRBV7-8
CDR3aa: CASSLEADRAIF

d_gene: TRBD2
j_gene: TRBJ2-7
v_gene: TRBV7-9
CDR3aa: CASSYRTSPHEQYF

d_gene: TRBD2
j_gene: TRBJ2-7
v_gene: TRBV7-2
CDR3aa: CASSPRTSGRSYEQYF

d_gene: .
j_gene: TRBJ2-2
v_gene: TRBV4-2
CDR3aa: CASSQEPAETTNTGELFF

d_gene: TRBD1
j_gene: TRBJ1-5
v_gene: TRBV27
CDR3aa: CASSLWGQGNQPQHF

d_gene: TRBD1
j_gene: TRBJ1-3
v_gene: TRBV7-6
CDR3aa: CASSFTGVSGNTIYF

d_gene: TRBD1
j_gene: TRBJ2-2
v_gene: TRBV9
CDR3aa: CASSVQQGLDTGELFF

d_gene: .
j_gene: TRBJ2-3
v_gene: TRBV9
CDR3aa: CASSVLTSTDTQYF

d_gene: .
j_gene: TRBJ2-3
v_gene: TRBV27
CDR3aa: CASSFYPWDTQYF

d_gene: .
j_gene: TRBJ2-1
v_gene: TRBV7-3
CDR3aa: CASSLISDSYNEQFF

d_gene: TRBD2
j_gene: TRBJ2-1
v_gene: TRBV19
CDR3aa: CASTLSGVNEQFF

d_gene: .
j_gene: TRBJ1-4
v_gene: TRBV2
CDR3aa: CASVLGGAGTNEKLFF

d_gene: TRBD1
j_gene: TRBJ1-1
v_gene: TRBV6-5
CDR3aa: CASSDRVGTEAFF

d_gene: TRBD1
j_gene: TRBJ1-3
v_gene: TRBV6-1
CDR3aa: CASSDIPGGGNTIYF

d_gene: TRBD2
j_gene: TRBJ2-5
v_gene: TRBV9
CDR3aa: CASNTGLAGVWETQYF

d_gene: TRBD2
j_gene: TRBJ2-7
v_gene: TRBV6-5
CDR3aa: CASSRGGSGRNEQYF

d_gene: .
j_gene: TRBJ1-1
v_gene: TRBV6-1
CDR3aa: CASSGYPVPMNTEAFF

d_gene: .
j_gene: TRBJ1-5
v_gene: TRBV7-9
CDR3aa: CASSWTAGDQPQHF

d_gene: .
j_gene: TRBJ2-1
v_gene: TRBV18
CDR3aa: CASSSWSPDNEQFF

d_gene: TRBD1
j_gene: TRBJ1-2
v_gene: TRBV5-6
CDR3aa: CASSQGQGNYGYTF

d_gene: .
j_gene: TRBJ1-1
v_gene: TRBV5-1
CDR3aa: CASSLVPVGANTEAFF

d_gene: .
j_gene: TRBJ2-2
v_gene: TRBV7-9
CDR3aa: CASSRRTDTGELFF

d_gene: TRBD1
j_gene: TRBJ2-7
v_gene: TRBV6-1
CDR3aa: CASSLLDRASYEQYF

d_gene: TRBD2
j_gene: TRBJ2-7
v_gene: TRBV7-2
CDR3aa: CASSPNLGLAGYEQYF

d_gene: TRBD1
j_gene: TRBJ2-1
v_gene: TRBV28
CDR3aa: CASSFLGDSSYNEQFF

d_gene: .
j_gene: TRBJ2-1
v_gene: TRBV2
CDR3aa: CASSGRNRLRFF

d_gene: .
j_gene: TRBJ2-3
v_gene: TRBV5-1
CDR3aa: CASSLVRERIGDTQYF

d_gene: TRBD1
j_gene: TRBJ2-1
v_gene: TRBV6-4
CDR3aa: CATGTGDANEQFF

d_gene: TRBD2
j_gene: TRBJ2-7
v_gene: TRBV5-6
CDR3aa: CASSLGVAGAPGSYEQYF

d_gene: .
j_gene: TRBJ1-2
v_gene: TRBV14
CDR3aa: CASSQAGNYGYTF

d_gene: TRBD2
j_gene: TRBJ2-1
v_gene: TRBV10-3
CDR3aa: CAISVISGSSYNEQFF

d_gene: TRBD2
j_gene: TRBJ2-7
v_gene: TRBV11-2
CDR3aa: CASSSSGGSSYEQYF

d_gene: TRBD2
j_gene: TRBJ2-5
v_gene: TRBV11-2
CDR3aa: CASTPLGASGREGQYF

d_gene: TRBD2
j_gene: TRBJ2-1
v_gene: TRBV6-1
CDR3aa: CASRGTSGSIDEQFF

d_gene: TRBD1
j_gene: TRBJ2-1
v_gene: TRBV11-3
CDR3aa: CASSLVEGTGGAEQFF

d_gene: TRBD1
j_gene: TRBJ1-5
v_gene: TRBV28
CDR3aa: CASSLSYRGQPQHF

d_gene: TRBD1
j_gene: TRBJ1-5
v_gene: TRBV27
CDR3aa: CASSFTGQGTNQPQHF

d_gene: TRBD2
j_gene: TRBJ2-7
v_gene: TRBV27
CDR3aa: CASSPGLVGSYEQYF

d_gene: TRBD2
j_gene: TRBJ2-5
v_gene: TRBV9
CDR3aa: CASSVGPTSGRAGETQYF

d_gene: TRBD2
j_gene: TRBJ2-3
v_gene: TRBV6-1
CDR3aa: CASSGLAGTLTDTQYF

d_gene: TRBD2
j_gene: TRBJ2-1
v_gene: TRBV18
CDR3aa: CASSPPLAGRGEQFF

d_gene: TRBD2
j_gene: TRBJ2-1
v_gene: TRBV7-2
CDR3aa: CASSFVPGTSAYNEQFF

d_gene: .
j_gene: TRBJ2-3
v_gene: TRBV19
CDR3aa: CASSKASGTDTQYF

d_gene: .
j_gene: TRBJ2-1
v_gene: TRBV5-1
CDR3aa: CASSLAANSYNEQFF

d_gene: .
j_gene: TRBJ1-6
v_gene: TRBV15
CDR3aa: CATSRGGVGSPLHF

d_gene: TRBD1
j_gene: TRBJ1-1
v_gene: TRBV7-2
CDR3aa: CASSSPPGQGASEAFF

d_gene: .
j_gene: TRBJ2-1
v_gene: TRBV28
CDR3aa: CASPPFPGAYNEQFF

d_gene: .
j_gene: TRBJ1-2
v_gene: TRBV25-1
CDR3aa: CATSSLPGGYTF

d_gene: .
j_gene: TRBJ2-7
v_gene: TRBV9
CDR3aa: CASSDSPQGYEQYF

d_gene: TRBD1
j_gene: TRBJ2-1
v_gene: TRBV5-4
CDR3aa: CASSARQGAYNEQFF

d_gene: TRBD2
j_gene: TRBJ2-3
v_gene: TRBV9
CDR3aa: CASSITSGTSGTDTQYF

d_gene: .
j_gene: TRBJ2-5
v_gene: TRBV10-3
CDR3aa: CAISEQRLQETQYF

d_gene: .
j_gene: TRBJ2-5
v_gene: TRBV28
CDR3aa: CASSFDGAETQYF